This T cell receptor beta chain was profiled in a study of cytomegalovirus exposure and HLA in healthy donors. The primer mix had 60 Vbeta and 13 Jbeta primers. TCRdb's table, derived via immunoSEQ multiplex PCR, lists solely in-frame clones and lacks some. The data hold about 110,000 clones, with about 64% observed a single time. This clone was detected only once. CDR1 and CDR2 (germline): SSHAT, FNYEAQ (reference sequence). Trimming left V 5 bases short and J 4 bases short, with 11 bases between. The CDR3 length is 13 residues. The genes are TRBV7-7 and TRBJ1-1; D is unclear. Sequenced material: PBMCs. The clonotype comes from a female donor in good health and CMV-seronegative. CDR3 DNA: TGTGCCAGCAGCCCTAGCCTCTCCACTGAAGCTTTCTTT. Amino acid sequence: CASSPSLSTEAFF.